This TCR beta chain was sequenced for a study of beta chain features in type 1 diabetes. General study results and limits: A moderate, significant TCRB CDR3 shortening appeared in type 1 diabetes across four CD4+ subsets. Patients and controls would share equally any PCR tilt toward shorter templates.

Note on this clone: Its antigen is not identified.

The isolated RNA, all of it, was reverse transcribed, so expressed TCRB transcripts were what got sequenced. Repertoires were generated with immunoSEQ multiplex PCR, while TCRdb's copy carries only in-frame clones and drops some. The repertoire holds 150,000 to 200,000 clones, with over 55% as singletons. The CDR3 is made up of 12 amino acids. Trimming stripped 1 base from V and 5 bases from J, with 4 bases between. Germline values: CDR1 LGHNA, CDR2 YSLEER. The sequencing input was naive CD4+ T cells from blood. This chain links TRBV4-3 with TRBJ2-3; no reliable D call. The source is a man under 40 with type 1 diabetes. The DNA of the CDR3 is TGCGCCAGCAGCCAAGGGGGAGATACGCAGTATTTT. This gives the protein CASSQGGDTQYF.